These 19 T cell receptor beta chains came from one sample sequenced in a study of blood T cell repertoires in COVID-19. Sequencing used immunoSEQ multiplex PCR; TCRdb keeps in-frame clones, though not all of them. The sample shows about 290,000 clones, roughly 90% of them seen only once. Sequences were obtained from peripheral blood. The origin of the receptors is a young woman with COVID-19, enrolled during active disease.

The DNA of the CDR3 is TGTGCCAGCAGTTACGCAGGGTCCTATGGCTACACCTTC. This encodes CASSYAGSYGYTF. The chain combines TRBV6-5 with TRBJ1-2; D is perhaps TRBD1 (5 bases). Between the trimmed V and J ends, which lost 2 bases and 4 bases, there was a span of 8 bases. The V gene's germline CDR1 is MNHEY and CDR2 SVGAGI. The CDR3 sequence is 13 residues long.

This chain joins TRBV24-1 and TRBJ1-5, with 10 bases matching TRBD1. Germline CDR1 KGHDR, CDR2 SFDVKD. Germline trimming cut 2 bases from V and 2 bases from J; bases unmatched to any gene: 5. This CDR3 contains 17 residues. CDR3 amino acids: CATSDSGTGAGNQPQHF. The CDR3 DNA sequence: TGTGCCACCAGTGATTCGGGGACAGGGGCAGGCAATCAGCCCCAGCATTTT.

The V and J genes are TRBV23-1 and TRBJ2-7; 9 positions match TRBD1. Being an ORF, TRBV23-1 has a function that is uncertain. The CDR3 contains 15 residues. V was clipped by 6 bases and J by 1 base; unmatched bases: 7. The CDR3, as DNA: TGCGCCAGCAGCCCCGGGACAGGGAGTTCCTACGAGCAGTACTTC. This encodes CASSPGTGSSYEQYF.

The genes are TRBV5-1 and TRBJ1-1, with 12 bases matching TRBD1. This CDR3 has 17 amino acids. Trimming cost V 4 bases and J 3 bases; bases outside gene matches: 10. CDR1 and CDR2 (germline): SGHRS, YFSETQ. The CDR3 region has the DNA TGCGCCAGCAGCCAAAGGGACAGGGGGCTCGAAGACACTGAAGCTTTCTTT. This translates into CASSQRDRGLEDTEAFF.

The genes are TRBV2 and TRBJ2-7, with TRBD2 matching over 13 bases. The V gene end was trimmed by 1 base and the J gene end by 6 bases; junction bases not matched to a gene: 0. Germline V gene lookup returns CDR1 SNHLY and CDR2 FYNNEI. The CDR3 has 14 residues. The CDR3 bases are TGTGCCAGCAGTGAAGGACTAGCGGGGGGCGAGCAGTACTTC. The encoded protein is CASSEGLAGGEQYF. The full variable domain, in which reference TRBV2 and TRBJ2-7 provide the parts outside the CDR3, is EPEVTQTPSHQVTQMGQEVILRCVPISNHLYFYWYRQILGQKVEFLVSFYNNEISEKSEIFDDQFSVERPDGSNFTLKIRSTKLEDSAMYFCASSEGLAGGEQYFGPGTRLTVT.

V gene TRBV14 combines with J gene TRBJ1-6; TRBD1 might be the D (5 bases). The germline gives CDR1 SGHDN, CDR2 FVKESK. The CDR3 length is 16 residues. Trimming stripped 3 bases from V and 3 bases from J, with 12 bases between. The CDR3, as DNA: TGTGCCAGCAGCCAGAGAGCAGGGTACTATAATTCACCCCTCCACTTT. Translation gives CASSQRAGYYNSPLHF.

CDR3 coding DNA: TGTGCCAGCAGCCACAAAGGGGCAGTTGTACCTGAAGCTTTCTTT. Residues: CASSHKGAVVPEAFF. The V gene is TRBV21-1, the J gene TRBJ1-1; the D call TRBD1 from the table was never checked on the DNA. TRBV21-1 is deemed a pseudogene. The CDR3 length is 15 residues.

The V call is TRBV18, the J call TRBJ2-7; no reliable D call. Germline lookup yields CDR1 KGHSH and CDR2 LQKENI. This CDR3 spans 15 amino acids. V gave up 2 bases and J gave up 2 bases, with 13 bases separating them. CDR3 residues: CASSPIETPAYEQYF. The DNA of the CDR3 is TGTGCCAGCTCACCAATCGAGACACCCGCCTACGAGCAGTACTTC.

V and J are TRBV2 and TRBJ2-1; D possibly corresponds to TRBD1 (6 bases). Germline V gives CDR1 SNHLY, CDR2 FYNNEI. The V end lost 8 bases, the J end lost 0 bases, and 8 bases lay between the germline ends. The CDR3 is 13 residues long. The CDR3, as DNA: TGTGCCAGCGGACAGAGCTCCTACAATGAGCAGTTCTTC. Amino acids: CASGQSSYNEQFF.

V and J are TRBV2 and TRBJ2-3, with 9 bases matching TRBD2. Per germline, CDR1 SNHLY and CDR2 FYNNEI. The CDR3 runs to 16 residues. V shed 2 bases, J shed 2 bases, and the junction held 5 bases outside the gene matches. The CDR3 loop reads CASSEIVAGVTDTQYF. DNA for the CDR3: TGTGCCAGCAGTGAAATCGTAGCGGGGGTCACAGATACGCAGTATTTT.

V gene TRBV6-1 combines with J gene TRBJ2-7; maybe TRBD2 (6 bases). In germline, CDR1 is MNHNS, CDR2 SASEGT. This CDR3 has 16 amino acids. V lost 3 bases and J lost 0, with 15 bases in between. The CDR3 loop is CASSDRRGLSSYEQYF. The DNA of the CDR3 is TGTGCCAGCAGTGACAGGCGGGGACTGAGCTCCTACGAGCAGTACTTC.

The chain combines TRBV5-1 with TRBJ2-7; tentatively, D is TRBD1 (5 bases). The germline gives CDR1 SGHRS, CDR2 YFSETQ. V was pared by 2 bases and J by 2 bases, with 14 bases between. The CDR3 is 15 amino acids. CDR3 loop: CASSLPTGVAYEQYF. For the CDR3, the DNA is TGCGCCAGCAGCTTACCCACAGGAGTTGCCTACGAGCAGTACTTC.

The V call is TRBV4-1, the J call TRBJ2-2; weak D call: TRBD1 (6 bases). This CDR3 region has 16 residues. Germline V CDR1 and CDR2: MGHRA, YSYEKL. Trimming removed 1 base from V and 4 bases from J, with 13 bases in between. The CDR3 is CASSQATGTLTGELFF. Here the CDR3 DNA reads TGCGCCAGCAGCCAAGCTACAGGGACCCTCACCGGGGAGCTGTTTTTT.

CDR3 coding DNA: TGTGCCAGCAGGGAAAGACAGGGGGCGCATCAGCCCCAGCATTTT. Its translation: CASRERQGAHQPQHF. The chain is built from TRBV2 and TRBJ1-5, with 10 bases aligning to TRBD1. V lost 6 bases to trimming and J lost 5 bases; unmatched junction nucleotides: 7. The CDR3 runs to 15 residues. Germline lookup yields CDR1 SNHLY and CDR2 FYNNEI.

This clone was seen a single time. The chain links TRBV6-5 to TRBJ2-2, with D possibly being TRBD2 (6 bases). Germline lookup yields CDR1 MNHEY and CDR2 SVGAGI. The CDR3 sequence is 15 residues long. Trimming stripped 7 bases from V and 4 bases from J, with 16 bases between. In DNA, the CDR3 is TGTGCCAGCACGCGGGATCGGGGGACCACCGGGGAGCTGTTTTTT. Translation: CASTRDRGTTGELFF.

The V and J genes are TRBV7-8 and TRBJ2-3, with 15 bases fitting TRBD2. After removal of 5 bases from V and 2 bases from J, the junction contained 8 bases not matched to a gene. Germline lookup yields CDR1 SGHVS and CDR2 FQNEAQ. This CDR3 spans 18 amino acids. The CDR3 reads CASSPTGTSGGFTDTQYF. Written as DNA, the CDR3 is TGTGCCAGCAGCCCGACCGGGACTAGCGGGGGGTTCACAGATACGCAGTATTTT. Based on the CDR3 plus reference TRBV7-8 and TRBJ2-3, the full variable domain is GAGVSQSPRYKVAKRGQDVALRCDPISGHVSLFWYQQALGQGPEFLTYFQNEAQLDKSGLPSDRFFAERPEGSVSTLKIQRTQQEDSAVYLCASSPTGTSGGFTDTQYFGPGTRLTVL.

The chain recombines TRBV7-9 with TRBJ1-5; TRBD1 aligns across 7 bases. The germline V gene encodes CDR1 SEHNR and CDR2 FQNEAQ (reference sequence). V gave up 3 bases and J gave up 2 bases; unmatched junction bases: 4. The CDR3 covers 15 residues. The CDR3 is CASSFGQGGNQPQHF. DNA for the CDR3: TGTGCCAGCAGCTTTGGGCAGGGGGGCAATCAGCCCCAGCATTTT.

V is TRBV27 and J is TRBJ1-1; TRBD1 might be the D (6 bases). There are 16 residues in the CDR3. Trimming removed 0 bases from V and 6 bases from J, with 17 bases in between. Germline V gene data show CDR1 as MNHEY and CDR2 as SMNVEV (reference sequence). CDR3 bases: TGTGCCAGCAGTTTATCCCCTAACAGGGTTTGGGCTGAAGCTTTCTTT. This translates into CASSLSPNRVWAEAFF.

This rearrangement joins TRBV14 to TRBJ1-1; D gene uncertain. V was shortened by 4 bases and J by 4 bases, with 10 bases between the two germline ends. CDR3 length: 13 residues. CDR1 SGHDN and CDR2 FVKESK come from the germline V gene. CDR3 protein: CASSLRGGTEAFF. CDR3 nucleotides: TGTGCCAGCAGCCTTCGTGGAGGCACTGAAGCTTTCTTT.